A single sample gave rise to the 21 T cell receptor beta chains below, sequenced in a study of T cell changes during pregnancy in multiple sclerosis. The protocol was immunoSEQ multiplex PCR, while the TCRdb copy is restricted to in-frame clones and leaves out a portion. Altogether approximately 110,000 clones are present, more than 85% being singletons, with the ten largest covering less than 2%. Here the sequenced sample was peripheral blood, taken in the third trimester of pregnancy. The receptors come from a female donor with multiple sclerosis, enrolled in a pregnancy study.

The sample holds one count of this clone. The V gene is TRBV4-1, the J gene TRBJ2-6, with D perhaps TRBD1 (5 bases). V lost 0 bases to trimming and J lost 2 bases, with 8 bases between them. This CDR3 is built from 16 residues. The germline V gene encodes CDR1 MGHRA and CDR2 YSYEKL. The CDR3 DNA reads as TGCGCCAGCAGCCAAGATGGGGCCGCTGGGGCCAACGTCCTGACTTTC. Encoded protein: CASSQDGAAGANVLTF.

This chain connects TRBV6-5 to TRBJ1-1; the match to TRBD1 covers 7 bases. Germline loops: CDR1 MNHEY, CDR2 SVGAGI. CDR3 size: 14 residues. The V gene end was trimmed by 5 bases and the J gene end by 3 bases; junction bases not matched to a gene: 6. CDR3 in amino acids: CASSANRGYTEAFF. In DNA, the CDR3 is TGTGCCAGCAGTGCTAACAGGGGATACACTGAAGCTTTCTTT.

The chain joins TRBV10-3 to TRBJ1-6, with 7 bases that match TRBD1. The CDR3 sequence is 13 residues long. The germline V gene has CDR1 ENHRY and CDR2 SYGVKD. With 10 bases clipped from V and 5 bases from J, the junction kept 5 bases outside the gene matches. The CDR3 reads CATVGQNNSPLHF. The CDR3, as DNA: TGTGCCACCGTGGGACAGAATAATTCACCCCTCCACTTT.

The V and J genes are TRBV5-1 and TRBJ2-3, with TRBD2 as a possible D gene (6 bases). Germline V CDR1 and CDR2: SGHRS, YFSETQ. The V end was cut by 4 bases, the J end by 2 bases, with 20 bases between. The CDR3 contains 17 residues. CDR3 sequence (DNA): TGCGCCAGCAGCCCCCGCGCGGGGTCCCATTACACAGATACGCAGTATTTT. Amino acid sequence: CASSPRAGSHYTDTQYF.

This chain joins TRBV7-4 and TRBJ2-7, with D possibly being TRBD2 (6 bases). The germline V gene has CDR1 SGHVT and CDR2 SQSDAQ. V was pared by 9 bases and J by 2 bases, with 17 bases between. The CDR3 totals 14 residues. The CDR3 nucleotides are TGTGCCAGGAAAACACGGAGGGAGACCTACGAGCAGTACTTC. Its translation: CARKTRRETYEQYF.

This clone was observed once. This chain joins TRBV13 and TRBJ2-7, with 7 nucleotides matching TRBD1. V dropped 2 bases and J dropped 7; count of bases not matched to a gene: 11. Germline values: CDR1 PRHDT, CDR2 FYEKMQ (reference sequence). This CDR3 spans 15 amino acids. CDR3 DNA sequence: TGTGCCAGCAGCTTAAGACAGGGCCTCCGGGTAGAGCAGTACTTC. The encoded protein is CASSLRQGLRVEQYF.

A single count supports this clone. J is TRBJ1-2 and V is TRBV4-1; tentatively, D is TRBD1 (6 bases). The V end was cut by 2 bases, the J end by 2 bases, with 12 bases between. CDR3 length: 15 amino acids. From germline, CDR1 is MGHRA and CDR2 YSYEKL. CDR3 region: CASSQPHTGNYGYTF. In DNA, the CDR3 is TGCGCCAGCAGCCAACCTCATACAGGGAACTATGGCTACACCTTC.

In this sample, this clone turned up once. The chain combines TRBV29-1 with TRBJ2-5; tentative D call: TRBD1 (6 bases). The CDR3 is 11 amino acids. Germline-derived CDR1 and CDR2 are SQVTM and ANQGSEA. Trimming pared 4 bases from V and 5 bases from J, leaving 8 bases between. The CDR3 reads CSVGGQETQYF. CDR3 in DNA: TGCAGCGTTGGGGGGCAGGAGACCCAGTACTTC.

The V call is TRBV29-1, the J call TRBJ1-1, with D possibly matching TRBD1 (5 bases). From germline, CDR1 is SQVTM and CDR2 ANQGSEA. Trimming cost V 3 bases and J 4 bases, with 15 bases left between them. The CDR3 is made up of 14 amino acids. The CDR3 DNA reads as TGCAGCGTTGACAATGGAGGGGCCGCCACTGAAGCTTTCTTT. Protein product: CSVDNGGAATEAFF. Complete variable domain (other parts from reference TRBV29-1 and TRBJ1-1): SAVISQKPSRDICQRGTSLTIQCQVDSQVTMMFWYRQQPGQSLTLIATANQGSEATYESGFVIDKFPISRPNLTFSTLTVSNMSPEDSSIYLCSVDNGGAATEAFFGQGTRLTVV.

The chain has TRBV30 and TRBJ1-4, with TRBD1 as a possible D gene (5 bases). V was trimmed by 0 bases and J by 3 bases, leaving 11 bases between them. Germline CDR1 and CDR2: GTSNPN and SVGIG (reference sequence). CDR3 length: 15 amino acids. For the CDR3, the DNA is TGTGCCTGGAGTGTACCGTGGGGGGCTAATGAAAAACTGTTTTTT. This translates into CAWSVPWGANEKLFF.

V is TRBV18 and J is TRBJ1-1; possible D gene TRBD1, 6 bases. Per germline, CDR1 KGHSH and CDR2 LQKENI. The CDR3 is 17 residues long. V lost 3 bases and J 4 bases, leaving 21 bases between the germline ends. In DNA, the CDR3 is TGTGCCAGCTCACCTATTCCGTCGGGCCGCAGGGGCACTGAAGCTTTCTTT. This sequence encodes CASSPIPSGRRGTEAFF. Full variable domain (missing parts from reference TRBV18 and TRBJ1-1): NAGVMQNPRHLVRRRGQEARLRCSPMKGHSHVYWYRQLPEEGLKFMVYLQKENIIDESGMPKERFSAEFPKEGPSILRIQQVVRGDSAAYFCASSPIPSGRRGTEAFFGQGTRLTVV.

CDR3 coding DNA: TGTGCAGCCACAGGGGTCTCTGGGGCCAACGTCCTGACTTTC. Amino acids: CAATGVSGANVLTF. V and J are TRBV11-2 and TRBJ2-6; 7 bases align to TRBD1. CDR3 length: 14 amino acids. From germline, CDR1 is SGHAT and CDR2 FQNNGV.

The chain has TRBV25-1 and TRBJ1-1; 7 bases are a match to TRBD1. CDR1 and CDR2 from the germline V gene are MGHDK and SYGVNS. The CDR3 totals 14 residues. J lost 8 bases, V lost 4 bases, and 10 bases had no gene match. The CDR3, as DNA: TGTGCCAGCAGTGCCTCAGGGGGTGCTTGGGAAGCTTTCTTT. Translating gives CASSASGGAWEAFF.

The V call is TRBV7-8, the J call TRBJ1-5; 8 nucleotides align to TRBD1. The junction had 12 bases not matched to a gene; V was cut back by 5 bases and J by 3 bases. In germline, CDR1 is SGHVS, CDR2 FQNEAQ. The CDR3 spans 17 residues. The CDR3 region has the DNA TGTGCCAGCAGCCCAGTGGGGCAGGGGGCCAACAATCAGCCCCAGCATTTT. Protein sequence: CASSPVGQGANNQPQHF.

The chain is built from TRBV5-1 and TRBJ2-1; tentative D call: TRBD1 (6 bases). V lost 4 bases, J lost 3 bases, and 14 bases lay in between. This CDR3 spans 15 amino acids. Germline V gene data show CDR1 as SGHRS and CDR2 as YFSETQ. The CDR3 loop reads CASSIGTINYNEQFF. The CDR3 DNA sequence: TGCGCCAGCAGCATCGGGACAATTAACTACAATGAGCAGTTCTTC.

This chain connects TRBV5-1 to TRBJ2-1, with TRBD2 matching over 7 bases. Germline V gene sequence: CDR1 SGHRS, CDR2 YFSETQ. The CDR3 spans 16 residues. J was trimmed by 4 bases and V by 3 bases; bases with no gene match: 10. The CDR3 loop reads CASSSTMGLIYNEQFF. The DNA for the CDR3 is TGCGCCAGCAGCTCTACTATGGGACTAATATACAATGAGCAGTTCTTC. Looking up the rest from reference TRBV5-1 and TRBJ2-1 gives the full variable domain: KAGVTQTPRYLIKTRGQQVTLSCSPISGHRSVSWYQQTPGQGLQFLFEYFSETQRNKGNFPGRFSGRQFSNSRSEMNVSTLELGDSALYLCASSSTMGLIYNEQFFGPGTRLTVL.

The DNA of the CDR3 is TGTGCCAGCGAACAGGTCTCGGGTGGCTACACCTTC. It translates to CASEQVSGGYTF. This chain connects TRBV6-1 to TRBJ1-2, with D possibly matching TRBD1 (5 bases). There are 12 residues in the CDR3. Trimming took off 8 bases at V and 7 bases at J, with 14 bases between the two ends. Germline V gene data show CDR1 as MNHNS and CDR2 as SASEGT.

The chain uses TRBV27 and TRBJ1-4; D gene uncertain. V was shortened by 2 bases and J by 1 base, with 5 bases between the two germline ends. In germline, CDR1 is MNHEY, CDR2 SMNVEV (reference sequence). The CDR3 is made up of 14 amino acids. The CDR3 DNA reads TGTGCCAGCAGTTTACGGGGAACTAATGAAAAACTGTTTTTT. Translation: CASSLRGTNEKLFF.

The chain carries TRBV6-5 and TRBJ1-4, with 9 bases fitting TRBD1. The trim removed 5 bases at V and 8 bases at J, leaving 6 bases unmatched. CDR3 length: 14 residues. Germline CDR1 and CDR2: MNHEY and SVGAGI. DNA for the CDR3: TGTGCCAGCAGTCCTGGGACAGGGCGGGAAAAACTGTTTTTT. It is translated as CASSPGTGREKLFF.

This chain joins TRBV7-3 and TRBJ2-1; 10 bases are shared with TRBD2. The CDR3 consists of 17 residues. Germline assignment: CDR1 SGHTA and CDR2 FQGTGA. The V and J ends lost 5 bases and 2 bases, in that order; junction bases with no gene match: 9. The CDR3 here is CASSPWSGGATYNEQFF. DNA for the CDR3: TGTGCCAGCAGCCCATGGAGCGGGGGGGCAACCTACAATGAGCAGTTCTTC.

The V call is TRBV6-1, the J call TRBJ1-2; D not certain. Germline loops: CDR1 MNHNS, CDR2 SASEGT. The CDR3 is made up of 14 amino acids. V dropped 3 bases and J dropped 2 bases, with 10 bases sitting between them. For the CDR3, the DNA is TGTGCCAGCAGTGATCCCCCCCAGAACTATGGCTACACCTTC. This translates into CASSDPPQNYGYTF.